These 29 T cell receptor beta chains originate from one sample sequenced in a study of neurological immune-mediated disorders. TCRdb reprocessed the 5' RACE reads via MiXCR and lists one record per CDR3 protein. The profile covers more than 50,000 distinct CDR3 sequences, with around 4.2% appearing a single time and roughly 1.4% taken by the ten largest. Sequences were obtained from PBMCs. The receptors were sampled from a man younger than 40 with multiple sclerosis.

This clonotype was seen ten or more times. This chain links TRBV7-9 with TRBJ2-2, with TRBD1 matching over 9 bases. The CDR3 is 15 amino acids. Per the germline V gene, CDR1 is SEHNR and CDR2 is FQNEAQ (reference sequence). The V and J ends lost 7 bases and 1 base, in that order; junction bases with no gene match: 4. CDR3 sequence reads: CASTYRGQNTGELFF. In DNA form, the CDR3 reads TGTGCCAGCACCTACAGGGGGCAGAACACCGGGGAGCTGTTTTTT. The complete variable domain, with remaining parts taken from reference TRBV7-9 and TRBJ2-2, reads DTGVSQNPRHKITKRGQNVTFRCDPISEHNRLYWYRQTLGQGPEFLTYFQNEAQLEKSRLLSDRFSAERPKGSFSTLEIQRTEQGDSAMYLCASTYRGQNTGELFFGEGSRLTVL.

This clonotype showed up many times. The gene calls are TRBV3-1 and TRBJ2-3; D call uncertain. This CDR3 is built from 15 residues. V lost 0 bases and J 5 bases, leaving 12 bases between the germline ends. CDR1 and CDR2 (germline): LGHDT, YNNKEL (reference sequence). DNA of the CDR3: TGTGCCAGCAGCCAAGATGAGTGGCTCTTAGATACGCAGTATTTT. This gives the protein CASSQDEWLLDTQYF.

This clonotype has at least ten counts. The chain joins TRBV5-1 to TRBJ2-1; D remains ambiguous. The germline CDR1 and CDR2 sequences are SGHRS and YFSETQ. This CDR3 contains 14 residues. Trimming took off 3 bases at V and 6 bases at J, with 13 bases between the two ends. CDR3 nucleotides: TGCGCCAGCAGCTCCTATGACGCCACCAATGAGCAGTTCTTC. Protein sequence: CASSSYDATNEQFF.

This clonotype appeared many times. The V call is TRBV18, the J call TRBJ1-6, with TRBD1 matching 11 bases. V was clipped by 4 bases and J by 10 bases; unmatched bases: 6. In germline, CDR1 is KGHSH, CDR2 LQKENI. This CDR3 is 15 amino acids long. Here the CDR3 reads CASSQGQGAKSPLHF. CDR3 sequence (DNA): TGTGCCAGCTCACAAGGACAGGGGGCAAAGTCACCCCTCCACTTT.

The chain has TRBV7-9 and TRBJ1-4; TRBD1 matches at 8 bases. The germline CDR1 and CDR2 sequences are SEHNR and FQNEAQ (reference sequence). Trimming at V came to 6 bases and at J to 5 bases, leaving 8 bases not matched to a gene. The CDR3 sequence is 15 residues long. The CDR3 protein is CASRSDRGTNEKLFF. The CDR3, as DNA: TGTGCCAGCAGATCCGACAGGGGAACGAATGAAAAACTGTTTTTT. The entire variable domain, with the rest obtained from reference TRBV7-9 and TRBJ1-4, is as follows: DTGVSQNPRHKITKRGQNVTFRCDPISEHNRLYWYRQTLGQGPEFLTYFQNEAQLEKSRLLSDRFSAERPKGSFSTLEIQRTEQGDSAMYLCASRSDRGTNEKLFFGSGTQLSVL.

By share, this clonotype ranks as medium-sized. V and J are TRBV7-7 and TRBJ2-5; no definite D call. The CDR3 loop spans 13 amino acids. With 2 bases removed from V and 5 bases from J, the gap between germline ends came to 9 bases. From germline, CDR1 is SSHAT and CDR2 FNYEAQ (reference sequence). CDR3 loop: CASSLLGKETQYF. CDR3 bases: TGTGCCAGCAGCTTATTGGGGAAGGAGACCCAGTACTTC.

This clonotype was detected a few times. This chain joins TRBV12-3 or TRBV12-4 and TRBJ2-3, with unresolved D. This CDR3 is built from 14 residues. Between the trimmed V and J ends, which lost 5 bases and 5 bases, there was a span of 14 bases. CDR3 sequence reads: CASSPWETGDTQYF. The CDR3 coding sequence is TGTGCCAGCAGTCCATGGGAAACTGGAGATACGCAGTATTTT.

This clonotype was counted many times. The chain uses TRBV7-6 and TRBJ2-1; 8 bases fit TRBD2. The germline V gene encodes CDR1 SGHVS and CDR2 FNYEAQ. The ends lost 4 bases at V and 9 bases at J; junction bases unmatched: 11. CDR3 length equals 15 residues. The CDR3 here is CASSSTGLGEAEQFF. CDR3 nucleotides: TGTGCCAGCAGCTCGACGGGACTAGGCGAAGCTGAGCAGTTCTTC. Drawing the rest from reference TRBV7-6 and TRBJ2-1, the complete variable domain is GAGVSQSPRYKVTKRGQDVALRCDPISGHVSLYWYRQALGQGPEFLTYFNYEAQQDKSGLPNDRFSAERPEGSISTLTIQRTEQRDSAMYRCASSSTGLGEAEQFFGPGTRLTVL.

The rearrangement links TRBV10-3 to TRBJ1-4; TRBD1 is a possible D gene (5 bases). Trimming took off 7 bases at V and 8 bases at J, with 14 bases between the two ends. The CDR3 is made up of 13 amino acids. Per germline, CDR1 ENHRY and CDR2 SYGVKD. The CDR3 spells CAITSPGEEKLFF. CDR3 nucleotides: TGTGCCATCACATCCCCGGGGGAGGAAAAACTGTTTTTT.

This clonotype was seen many times. The J gene is TRBJ2-7, the V gene TRBV10-3, with D possibly being TRBD2 (5 bases). Germline values: CDR1 ENHRY, CDR2 SYGVKD. The CDR3 covers 11 residues. V was cut by 10 bases and J by 5 bases, with 12 bases left in between. For the CDR3, the DNA is TGTGCCAGCTTAGGGAGCCACGAGCAGTACTTC. Its protein is CASLGSHEQYF.

Many counts were recorded for this clonotype. The CDR3 DNA follows: TGTGCCAGCAGTTATTCAGGGGCAGGCACAGATACGCAGTATTTT. It encodes CASSYSGAGTDTQYF. V is TRBV6-9 and J is TRBJ2-3; D is perhaps TRBD1 (5 bases). The CDR3 sequence is 15 residues long. Germline V gene data show CDR1 as MNHGY and CDR2 as SVAAGI. Deletions cut 0 bases from V and 1 base from J, with 8 bases between.

This clonotype was counted only a few times. The V call is TRBV14, the J call TRBJ1-1; D unclear. The CDR3 is 13 residues long. With 3 bases removed from V and 7 bases from J, the gap between germline ends came to 12 bases. Germline loops: CDR1 SGHDN, CDR2 FVKESK. This chain's CDR3 is CASSQAPVGEAFF. The CDR3 coding sequence is TGTGCCAGCAGCCAGGCCCCGGTCGGTGAAGCTTTCTTT.

This clonotype was seen repeatedly, ten times or more. The chain is built from TRBV20-1 and TRBJ1-1; no clear D gene. The CDR3 loop spans 16 amino acids. Trimming took off 0 bases at V and 3 bases at J, with 17 bases between the two ends. Per germline, CDR1 DFQATT and CDR2 SNEGSKA (reference sequence). CDR3 DNA sequence: TGCAGTGCTAGAGATACGGGAGGGAATATTTACACTGAAGCTTTCTTT. Amino acid sequence: CSARDTGGNIYTEAFF.

Ten or more counts support this clonotype. The genes are TRBV7-9 and TRBJ2-1; D is unresolved. CDR3 length equals 13 residues. CDR1 is SEHNR and CDR2 is FQNEAQ in the germline V gene (reference sequence). Trimming pared 1 base from V and 4 bases from J, leaving 5 bases between. The CDR3 DNA reads TGTGCCAGCAGCTTAGTTACTTACAATGAGCAGTTCTTC. This translates into CASSLVTYNEQFF.

The chain employs TRBV27 and TRBJ2-7; unclear D gene. The CDR3 runs 14 residues. The V gene lost 0 bases and the J gene lost 4 bases, with 10 bases spanning the gap. The germline V gene has CDR1 MNHEY and CDR2 SMNVEV (reference sequence). In nucleotides, the CDR3 is TGTGCCAGCAGTTTATCCTTGGACCTTTACGAGCAGTACTTC. Its translation is CASSLSLDLYEQYF.

This clonotype was observed a few times. The genes are TRBV25-1 and TRBJ2-3; D perhaps matches TRBD2 (5 bases). CDR3 size: 14 residues. Trimming removed 0 bases from V and 12 bases from J, with 16 bases in between. In germline, CDR1 is MGHDK, CDR2 SYGVNS. DNA of the CDR3: TGTGCCAGCAGTGAATACGGAGGACGAACCACCCAGTATTTT. Its translation: CASSEYGGRTTQYF.

The V and J genes are TRBV6-6 and TRBJ1-5; tentatively, D is TRBD1 (5 bases). Germline V gene sequence: CDR1 MNHNY, CDR2 SVGAGI (reference sequence). V dropped 4 bases and J dropped 6 bases, with 16 bases sitting between them. The CDR3 extends over 15 amino acids. CDR3 nucleotide sequence: TGTGCCAGCAGTTTGGGACGGGATCGCGCTCAGCCCCAGCATTTT. Amino acids: CASSLGRDRAQPQHF.

Many counts were recorded for this clonotype. The chain carries TRBV5-1 and TRBJ2-4; maybe TRBD2 (6 bases). The CDR3 extends over 16 amino acids. The germline V and J ends were trimmed by 4 bases and 1 base, with 15 bases remaining between them. CDR1 is SGHRS and CDR2 is YFSETQ in the germline V gene. The CDR3 DNA follows: TGCGCCAGCAGCCCTACGGGGGTGGGCGCCAAAAACATTCAGTACTTC. This sequence encodes CASSPTGVGAKNIQYF.

In its sample, this clonotype was seen many times. The gene calls are TRBV7-9 and TRBJ2-7; 7 bases match TRBD1. V dropped 5 bases and J dropped 3; count of bases not matched to a gene: 10. The CDR3 totals 15 residues. Germline-derived CDR1 and CDR2 are SEHNR and FQNEAQ (reference sequence). CDR3 sequence: CASSPTGVRVYEQYF. As DNA, the CDR3 is TGTGCCAGCAGCCCTACAGGGGTAAGAGTCTACGAGCAGTACTTC.

This clonotype was picked up many times. The rearrangement links TRBV20-1 to TRBJ2-7; 8 bases are a match to TRBD1. The germline CDR1 and CDR2 sequences are DFQATT and SNEGSKA (reference sequence). J lost 5 bases, V lost 1 base, and 10 bases had no gene match. The CDR3 runs 15 residues. CDR3 sequence: CSARAPDRGWDEQYF. The CDR3 DNA follows: TGCAGTGCTAGAGCTCCCGACAGGGGCTGGGACGAGCAGTACTTC.

This clonotype was seen ten or more times. The chain uses TRBV7-9 and TRBJ2-1; D gene uncertain. The V gene lost 1 base and the J gene lost 0 bases, with 4 bases spanning the gap. The CDR3 extends over 14 amino acids. Looked up from germline, CDR1 is SEHNR and CDR2 is FQNEAQ (reference sequence). The CDR3 here is CASSLGTSYNEQFF. CDR3 DNA: TGTGCCAGCAGCTTAGGGACCTCCTACAATGAGCAGTTCTTC.

This clonotype was detected many times. The V and J genes are TRBV29-1 and TRBJ2-7; TRBD1 is a possible D gene (5 bases). The germline gives CDR1 SQVTM, CDR2 ANQGSEA. This CDR3 has 13 residues. Trimming cost V 4 bases and J 6 bases, with 16 bases left between them. The CDR3 is CSVGGPLTAEQYF. The CDR3 DNA follows: TGCAGCGTTGGTGGCCCTCTGACAGCCGAGCAGTACTTC.

The sample holds many counts of this clonotype. The chain uses TRBV29-1 and TRBJ2-1; perhaps TRBD2 as D (5 bases). This CDR3 is built from 11 residues. V lost 7 bases and J lost 9, with 13 bases in between. Germline-derived CDR1 and CDR2 are SQVTM and ANQGSEA. CDR3 region: CSASRGSEQFF. CDR3 sequence (DNA): TGCAGCGCCTCCCGGGGATCTGAGCAGTTCTTC.

This clonotype was counted a few times. A read error may be the cause here, since a much bigger clone is one base away. This chain links TRBV5-1 with TRBJ2-2; no clear D. The CDR3 sequence is 14 residues long. Per the germline V gene, CDR1 is SGHRS and CDR2 is YFSETQ. V was pared by 0 bases and J by 3 bases, with 6 bases between. This CDR3 is CASSLVTDTGELFF. DNA for the CDR3: TGCGCCAGCAGCTTGGTAACAGACACCGGGGAGCTGTTTTTT. The variable domain in full, completed from reference TRBV5-1 and TRBJ2-2, reads KAGVTQTPRYLIKTRGQQVTLSCSPISGHRSVSWYQQTPGQGLQFLFEYFSETQRNKGNFPGRFSGRQFSNSRSEMNVSTLELGDSALYLCASSLVTDTGELFFGEGSRLTVL.

The V gene is TRBV4-2, the J gene TRBJ2-1; TRBD2 agrees at 10 bases. CDR1 and CDR2 (germline): LGHNA, YNFKEQ. The CDR3 runs to 14 residues. Trimming at V came to 7 bases and at J to 4 bases, leaving 4 bases not matched to a gene. The CDR3 DNA reads as TGTGCCAGCACTACTAGCGGGGAGTACAATGAGCAGTTCTTC. It yields the protein CASTTSGEYNEQFF.

Turning to this clonotype: The CDR3 does not end in the conserved phenylalanine or tryptophan, so this is likely a read error. The V call is TRBV10-3, the J call TRBJ2-7; the D gene is possibly TRBD2 (5 bases). Between the trimmed V and J ends, which lost 4 bases and 0 bases, there was a span of 16 bases. CDR3 length: 16 amino acids. Germline V gives CDR1 ENHRY, CDR2 SYGVKD. CDR3 region: CAISVGADKHSYEQYI. The CDR3 coding sequence is TGTGCCATCAGTGTAGGAGCGGATAAGCACTCCTACGAGCAGTACATC.

This clonotype was found many times. In DNA, the CDR3 is TGCAGTGCTAGGGGAGGGGGCAAGGGCACTGAAGCTTTCTTT. Translating it yields CSARGGGKGTEAFF. The chain uses TRBV20-1 and TRBJ1-1; TRBD1 aligns across 7 bases. CDR3 length: 14 amino acids. Germline V gives CDR1 DFQATT, CDR2 SNEGSKA (reference sequence). Germline trimming cut 3 bases from V and 4 bases from J; bases unmatched to any gene: 8.

This clonotype was counted at least ten times. The chain has TRBV5-1 and TRBJ2-3, with a possible D match to TRBD1 (6 bases). V dropped 1 base and J dropped 0 bases, with 12 bases sitting between them. CDR3 size: 16 residues. Germline V gene sequence: CDR1 SGHRS, CDR2 YFSETQ. This CDR3 is CASSLLGAGSTDTQYF. CDR3 nucleotides: TGCGCCAGCAGCTTGTTGGGGGCAGGGAGCACAGATACGCAGTATTTT. Variable domain in full (rest from reference TRBV5-1 and TRBJ2-3): KAGVTQTPRYLIKTRGQQVTLSCSPISGHRSVSWYQQTPGQGLQFLFEYFSETQRNKGNFPGRFSGRQFSNSRSEMNVSTLELGDSALYLCASSLLGAGSTDTQYFGPGTRLTVL.

This clonotype was seen a handful of times. This chain joins TRBV5-1 and TRBJ2-3; TRBD2 matches at 7 bases. This CDR3 is built from 15 residues. Losses at the gene ends were 0 bases for V and 4 bases for J; bases not matched to a gene: 5. Germline V lookup: CDR1 SGHRS, CDR2 YFSETQ. The CDR3 nucleotides are TGCGCCAGCAGCTTGGTTCGGGGAGGGGCAGATACGCAGTATTTT. Encoded protein: CASSLVRGGADTQYF.